Many counts were recorded for the clone carrying this T cell receptor (beta chain). No antigen is known for it. The data originate from a study of regulatory T cells in long-lasting Graves disease. Study-level findings and limits: Segments TRBV28, TRBJ1-2 and TRBJ2-5 showed preferential usage in persistent disease. The number of shared public clonotypes was higher in persistent patients (around 2,700) than new patients (966). A reduction in accuracy may have resulted from the small sample size.

Trimming cost V 2 bases and J 3 bases, with 20 bases left between them. There are 16 residues in the CDR3. Germline-derived CDR1 and CDR2 are DFQATT and SNEGSKA (reference sequence). Time point in this sample: persistent/refractory GD, antithyroid drugs over 5 years with positive TRAb. RNA from PBMCs was the source of the TCR library. Building of the TCR beta libraries involved iRepertoire HTBI primers and Arm-PCR of CDR3 regions. The authors' processing: Identification yielded around 64 TRBV and 13 to 15 TRBJ segments across samples. TCRdb reprocessed the multiplex PCR reads with MiXCR, giving one entry per CDR3 protein. TCRdb, not the authors, supplied the V and J calls. The data show about 400,000 distinct CDR3 sequences, around 21% seen once.

The sequencing here drew on peripheral blood mononuclear cells (PBMCs), taken when the disease was refractory, from a patient treated with antithyroid drugs. J is TRBJ2-7 and V is TRBV20-1; D unresolved. The source of this sequence is a female donor with Graves disease. The CDR3 spells CSARPTPQRTNYEQYF. DNA for the CDR3: TGCAGTGCTAGACCCACCCCTCAGCGAACGAACTACGAGCAGTACTTC.